This T cell receptor beta chain was captured by sequencing in a study of human T cells and chemical hapten exposure. The CDR3 is 18 residues long. Germline V gives CDR1 LGHNA, CDR2 YSLEER. The V gene lost 0 bases and the J gene lost 0 bases, with 18 bases spanning the gap. Documented time point: patch test 2, 6 weeks after DPC sensitization. Regarding treatment: therapeutic diphenylcyclopropenone sensitization with weekly scalp DPC. Study results and caveats: PT1 expanded TCR counts correlated positively with patch test score. Sensitization with DPC brought no change to TCRs above 1 in 1000 in frequency.

On this clonotype: What it binds is unknown.

TCRdb re-called the RACE reads through MiXCR, storing one row per CDR3 protein. The sample yields approximately 350,000 distinct CDR3 sequences, around 6% seen once. Sequenced here: whole blood, sampled in connection with sensitization to the hapten diphenylcyclopropenone (DPC). This clonotype was sampled from a woman younger than 30 with alopecia areata. Some clones in this sample may be carry-over from other donors' samples. This chain links TRBV4-3 with TRBJ2-7; no firm D call. The DNA for the CDR3 is TGCGCCAGCAGCCAAGATTTGTCCGCGACCGAAGGCTCCTACGAGCAGTACTTC. It codes for CASSQDLSATEGSYEQYF.